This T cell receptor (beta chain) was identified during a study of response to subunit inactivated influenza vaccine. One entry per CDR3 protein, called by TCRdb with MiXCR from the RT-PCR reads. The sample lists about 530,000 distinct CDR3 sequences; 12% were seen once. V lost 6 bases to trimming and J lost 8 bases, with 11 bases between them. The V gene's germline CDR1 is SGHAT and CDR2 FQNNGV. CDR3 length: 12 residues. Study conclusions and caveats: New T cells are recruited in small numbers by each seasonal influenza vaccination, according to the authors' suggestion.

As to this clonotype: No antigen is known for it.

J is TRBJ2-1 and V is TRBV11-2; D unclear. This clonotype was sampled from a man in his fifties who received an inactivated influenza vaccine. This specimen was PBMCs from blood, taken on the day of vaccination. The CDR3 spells CASRASIDEQFF. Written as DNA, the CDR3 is TGTGCCAGCAGGGCTAGTATAGATGAGCAGTTCTTC.